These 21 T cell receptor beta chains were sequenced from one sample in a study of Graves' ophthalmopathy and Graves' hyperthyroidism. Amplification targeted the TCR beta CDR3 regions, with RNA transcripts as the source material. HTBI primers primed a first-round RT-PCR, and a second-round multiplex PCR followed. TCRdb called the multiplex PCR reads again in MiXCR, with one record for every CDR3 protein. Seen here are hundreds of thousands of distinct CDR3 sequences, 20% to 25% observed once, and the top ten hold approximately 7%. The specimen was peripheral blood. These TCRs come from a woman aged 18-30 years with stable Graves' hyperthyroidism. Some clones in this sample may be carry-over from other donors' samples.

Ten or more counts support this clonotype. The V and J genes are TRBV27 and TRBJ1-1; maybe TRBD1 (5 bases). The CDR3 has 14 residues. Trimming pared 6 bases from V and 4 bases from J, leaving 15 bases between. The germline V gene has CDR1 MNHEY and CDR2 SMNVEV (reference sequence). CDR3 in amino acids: CASSKIQVSTEAFF. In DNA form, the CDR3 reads TGTGCCAGCAGCAAGATACAGGTTTCCACTGAAGCTTTCTTT.

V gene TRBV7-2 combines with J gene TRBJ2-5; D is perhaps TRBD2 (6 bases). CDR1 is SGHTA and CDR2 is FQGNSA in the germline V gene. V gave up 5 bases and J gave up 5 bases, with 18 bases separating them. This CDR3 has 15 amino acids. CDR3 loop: CASSPIQTRHETQYF. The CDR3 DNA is TGTGCCAGCAGCCCCATCCAGACTAGACATGAGACCCAGTACTTC.

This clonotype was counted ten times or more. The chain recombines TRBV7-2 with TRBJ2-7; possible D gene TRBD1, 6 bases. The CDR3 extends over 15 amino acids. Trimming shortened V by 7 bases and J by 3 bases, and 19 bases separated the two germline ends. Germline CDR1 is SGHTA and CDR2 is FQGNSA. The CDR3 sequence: CASNLRGPSSYEQYF. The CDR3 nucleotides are TGTGCCAGCAACCTCAGGGGACCCTCGAGCTACGAGCAGTACTTC.

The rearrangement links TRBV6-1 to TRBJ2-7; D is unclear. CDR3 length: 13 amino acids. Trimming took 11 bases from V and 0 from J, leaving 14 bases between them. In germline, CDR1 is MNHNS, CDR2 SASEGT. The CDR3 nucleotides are TGTGCCGCCGCCCGGAGTAACTCCTACGAGCAGTACTTC. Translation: CAAARSNSYEQYF.

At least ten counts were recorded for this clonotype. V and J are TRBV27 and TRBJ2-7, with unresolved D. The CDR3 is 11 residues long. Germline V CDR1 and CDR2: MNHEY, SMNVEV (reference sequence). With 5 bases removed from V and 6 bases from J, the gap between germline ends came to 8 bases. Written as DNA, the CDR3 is TGTGCCAGCAGTACTTCCGGCGAGCAGTACTTC. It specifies CASSTSGEQYF.

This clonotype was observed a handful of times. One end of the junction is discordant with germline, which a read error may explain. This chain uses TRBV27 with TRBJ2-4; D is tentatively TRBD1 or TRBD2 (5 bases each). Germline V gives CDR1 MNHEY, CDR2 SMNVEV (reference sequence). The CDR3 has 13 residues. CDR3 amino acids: CASSTSGGNIKYF. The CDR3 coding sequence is TGTGCCAGCAGTACTAGTGGGGGAAACATTAAGTACTTC.

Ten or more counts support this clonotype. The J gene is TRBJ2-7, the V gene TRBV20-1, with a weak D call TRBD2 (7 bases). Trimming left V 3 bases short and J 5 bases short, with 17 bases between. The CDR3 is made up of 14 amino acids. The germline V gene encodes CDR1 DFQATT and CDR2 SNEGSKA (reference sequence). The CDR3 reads CSASMGGPSDEQYF. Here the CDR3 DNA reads TGCAGTGCTAGTATGGGGGGGCCATCGGACGAGCAGTACTTC.

CDR3 DNA sequence: TGCAGTGCTAGAGATCGGGAACCGGGACTAGCGGACTGGTACCAAGAGACCCAGTACTTC. Translated: CSARDREPGLADWYQETQYF. This sequence joins TRBV20-1 and TRBJ2-5, with 11 nucleotides matching TRBD2. The CDR3 is 20 amino acids. Germline assignment: CDR1 DFQATT and CDR2 SNEGSKA (reference sequence). The V segment lost 0 bases and the J segment 0 bases; nucleotides outside the gene matches: 15.

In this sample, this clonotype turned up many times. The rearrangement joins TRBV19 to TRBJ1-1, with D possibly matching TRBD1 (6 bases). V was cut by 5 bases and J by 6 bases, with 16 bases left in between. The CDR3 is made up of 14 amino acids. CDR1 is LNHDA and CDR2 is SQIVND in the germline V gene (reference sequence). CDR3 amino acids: CASSPNTGYPEAFF. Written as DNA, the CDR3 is TGTGCCAGTAGTCCAAATACAGGGTACCCTGAAGCTTTCTTT. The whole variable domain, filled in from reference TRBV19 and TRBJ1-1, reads DGGITQSPKYLFRKEGQNVTLSCEQNLNHDAMYWYRQDPGQGLRLIYYSQIVNDFQKGDIAEGYSVSREKKESFPLTVTSAQKNPTAFYLCASSPNTGYPEAFFGQGTRLTVV.

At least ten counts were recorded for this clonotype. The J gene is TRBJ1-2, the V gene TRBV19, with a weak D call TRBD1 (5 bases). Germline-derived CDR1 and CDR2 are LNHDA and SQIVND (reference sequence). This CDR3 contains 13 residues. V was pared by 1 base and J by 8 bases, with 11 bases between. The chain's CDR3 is CASSIGPGPGYTF. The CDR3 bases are TGTGCCAGTAGTATAGGCCCAGGGCCCGGCTACACCTTC. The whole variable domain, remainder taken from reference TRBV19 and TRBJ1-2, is DGGITQSPKYLFRKEGQNVTLSCEQNLNHDAMYWYRQDPGQGLRLIYYSQIVNDFQKGDIAEGYSVSREKKESFPLTVTSAQKNPTAFYLCASSIGPGPGYTFGSGTRLTVV.

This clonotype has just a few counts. This chain's CDR3 is CSASRQTNYGYTF. The CDR3 DNA sequence: TGCAGTGCTTCCCGACAGACTAACTATGGCTACACCTTC. The chain carries TRBV20-1 and TRBJ1-2, with D possibly being TRBD1 (5 bases). Germline CDR1 DFQATT, CDR2 SNEGSKA (reference sequence). V lost 5 bases and J lost 0, with 10 bases in between. The CDR3 spans 13 residues.

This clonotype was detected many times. CDR3 DNA: TGTGCCAGCAGCCCTGCCCGGGCTAATCAGCCCCAGCATTTT. It codes for CASSPARANQPQHF. This chain uses TRBV12-3 or TRBV12-4 with TRBJ1-5; D gene uncertain. CDR3 length equals 14 residues. V was pared by 6 bases and J by 4 bases, with 13 bases between.

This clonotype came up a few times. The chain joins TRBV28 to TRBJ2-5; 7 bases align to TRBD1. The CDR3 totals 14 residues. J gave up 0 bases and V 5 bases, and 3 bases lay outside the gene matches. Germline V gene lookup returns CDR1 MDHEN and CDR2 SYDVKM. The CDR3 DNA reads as TGTGCCAGCAGTCTCGACAGGGACCAAGAGACCCAGTACTTC. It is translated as CASSLDRDQETQYF.

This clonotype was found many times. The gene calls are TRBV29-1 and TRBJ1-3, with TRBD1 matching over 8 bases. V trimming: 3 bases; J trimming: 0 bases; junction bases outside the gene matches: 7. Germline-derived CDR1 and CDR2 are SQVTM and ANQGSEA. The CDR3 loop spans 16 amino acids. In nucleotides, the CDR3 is TGCAGCGTTGATCGGGCAGGGGGCGTCTCTGGAAACACCATATATTTT. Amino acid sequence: CSVDRAGGVSGNTIYF.

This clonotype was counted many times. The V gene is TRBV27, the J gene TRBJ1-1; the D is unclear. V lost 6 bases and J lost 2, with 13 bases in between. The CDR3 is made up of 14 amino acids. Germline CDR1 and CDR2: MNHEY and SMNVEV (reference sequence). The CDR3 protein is CASREVGHNTEAFF. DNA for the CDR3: TGTGCCAGCAGGGAGGTAGGCCATAACACTGAAGCTTTCTTT.

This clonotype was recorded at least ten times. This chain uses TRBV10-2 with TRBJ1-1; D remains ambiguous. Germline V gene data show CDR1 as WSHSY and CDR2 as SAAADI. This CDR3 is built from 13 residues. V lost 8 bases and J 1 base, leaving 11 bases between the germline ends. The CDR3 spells CASFWGGNTEAFF. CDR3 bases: TGCGCCAGCTTTTGGGGAGGGAACACTGAAGCTTTCTTT.

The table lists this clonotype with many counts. CDR3 sequence (DNA): TGTGCCCGAAGGGGACTGACATACATCTATAGCAATCAGCCCCAGCATTTT. Amino acid sequence: CARRGLTYIYSNQPQHF. The chain joins TRBV6-5 to TRBJ1-5, with a possible D match to TRBD1 (5 bases). The ends were cut back, 11 bases at V and 0 bases at J, with 23 bases in the middle. CDR1 and CDR2 (germline): MNHEY, SVGAGI. The CDR3 extends over 17 amino acids.

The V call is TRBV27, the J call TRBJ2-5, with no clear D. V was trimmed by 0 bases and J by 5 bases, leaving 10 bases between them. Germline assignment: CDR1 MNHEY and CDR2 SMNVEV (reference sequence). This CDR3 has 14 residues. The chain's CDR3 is CASSLSNTVETQYF. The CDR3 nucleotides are TGTGCCAGCAGTTTATCCAACACAGTTGAGACCCAGTACTTC.

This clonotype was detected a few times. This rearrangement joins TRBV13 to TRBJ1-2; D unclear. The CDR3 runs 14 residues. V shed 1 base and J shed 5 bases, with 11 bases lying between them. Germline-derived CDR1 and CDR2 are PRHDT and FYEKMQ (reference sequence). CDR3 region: CASSLVRGLYGYTF. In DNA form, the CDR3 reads TGTGCCAGCAGCTTAGTGCGGGGTCTGTATGGCTACACCTTC. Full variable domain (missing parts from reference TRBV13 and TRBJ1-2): AAGVIQSPRHLIKEKRETATLKCYPIPRHDTVYWYQQGPGQDPQFLISFYEKMQSDKGSIPDRFSAQQFSDYHSELNMSSLELGDSALYFCASSLVRGLYGYTFGSGTRLTVV.

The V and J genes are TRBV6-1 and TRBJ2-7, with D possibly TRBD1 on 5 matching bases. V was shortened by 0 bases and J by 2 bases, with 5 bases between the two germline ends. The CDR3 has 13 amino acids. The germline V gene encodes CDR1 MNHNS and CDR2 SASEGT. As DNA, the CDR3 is TGTGCCAGCAGTGAAGCGACAGCCTACGAGCAGTACTTC. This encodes CASSEATAYEQYF.

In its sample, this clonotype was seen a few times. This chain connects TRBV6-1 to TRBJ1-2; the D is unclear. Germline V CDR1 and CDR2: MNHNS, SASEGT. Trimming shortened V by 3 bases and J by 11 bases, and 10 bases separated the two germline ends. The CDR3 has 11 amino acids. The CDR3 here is CASSEVLGYTF. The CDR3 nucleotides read TGTGCCAGCAGTGAGGTTCTAGGTTACACCTTC.